Listed below are T cell receptor beta chains from one sample, sequenced in a study of cytomegalovirus exposure and HLA in healthy donors. Produced via immunoSEQ multiplex PCR; TCRdb's table is partial and in-frame only. The table includes approximately 99,000 clones, more than 90% detected once. Material for sequencing was PBMCs. The receptors were sampled from a woman in her late teens or twenties in good health and CMV-seronegative. The CDR3 runs from the conserved cysteine through the conserved F or W. The order of the fields is D gene, J gene, V gene, clone size, CDR3 protein, CDR3 DNA. The D gene is left open where the match is weak. Clone size is given for some rows only: seen once, a few or many times, or a class if the clone is expanded.

d_call: .
j_call: TRBJ1-3
v_call: TRBV19
clone_size: .
cdr3_aa: CASSGTISGNTIYF
cdr3_nt: TGTGCCAGTAGTGGCACCATCTCTGGAAACACCATATATTTT

d_call: TRBD1
j_call: TRBJ2-5
v_call: TRBV7-6
clone_size: once
cdr3_aa: CASSLIRDRGEWAQETQYF
cdr3_nt: TGTGCCAGCAGCTTAATCCGGGACAGAGGGGAGTGGGCCCAAGAGACCCAGTACTTC

d_call: TRBD1
j_call: TRBJ1-5
v_call: TRBV28
clone_size: .
cdr3_aa: CASSRDRGLSSNQPQHF
cdr3_nt: TGTGCCAGCAGCCGGGACAGGGGGCTTTCTAGCAATCAGCCCCAGCATTTT

d_call: .
j_call: TRBJ2-1
v_call: TRBV5-1
clone_size: .
cdr3_aa: CASSGTSLSYNEQFF
cdr3_nt: TGCGCCAGCAGCGGAACTAGCCTCTCCTACAATGAGCAGTTCTTC

d_call: .
j_call: TRBJ1-1
v_call: TRBV5-1
clone_size: .
cdr3_aa: CASSSTPGDMNTEAFF
cdr3_nt: TGCGCCAGCAGCTCGACTCCGGGAGATATGAACACTGAAGCTTTCTTT

d_call: .
j_call: TRBJ2-3
v_call: TRBV6-1
clone_size: .
cdr3_aa: CASSEALERYLTDTQYF
cdr3_nt: TGTGCCAGCAGTGAAGCGCTCGAACGGTACTTGACAGATACGCAGTATTTT

d_call: .
j_call: TRBJ2-7
v_call: TRBV2
clone_size: .
cdr3_aa: CASSETGDLSYEQYF
cdr3_nt: TGTGCCAGCAGTGAAACCGGGGACTTATCCTACGAGCAGTACTTC

d_call: TRBD1
j_call: TRBJ1-2
v_call: TRBV19
clone_size: .
cdr3_aa: CASTRTGVGYTF
cdr3_nt: TGTGCCAGTACCCGGACAGGGGTCGGCTACACCTTC

d_call: .
j_call: TRBJ1-1
v_call: TRBV5-1
clone_size: .
cdr3_aa: CASTEGVGNTEAFF
cdr3_nt: TGCGCCAGCACCGAGGGTGTTGGAAACACTGAAGCTTTCTTT

d_call: .
j_call: TRBJ1-2
v_call: TRBV6-4
clone_size: .
cdr3_aa: CASQGPGGYTF
cdr3_nt: TGTGCCAGTCAGGGGCCGGGGGGCTACACCTTC

d_call: .
j_call: TRBJ2-1
v_call: TRBV7-3
clone_size: .
cdr3_aa: CASSSSGDSYNEQFF
cdr3_nt: TGTGCCAGCAGCTCCTCCGGGGATTCCTACAATGAGCAGTTCTTC

d_call: .
j_call: TRBJ1-6
v_call: TRBV11-2
clone_size: .
cdr3_aa: CASALEYSPLHF
cdr3_nt: TGTGCCAGCGCGCTCGAATATTCACCCCTCCACTTT

d_call: TRBD1
j_call: TRBJ2-1
v_call: TRBV7-2
clone_size: .
cdr3_aa: CASSLQDRGHPYNEQFF
cdr3_nt: TGTGCCAGCAGCTTACAGGACAGGGGTCATCCCTACAATGAGCAGTTCTTC

d_call: TRBD1
j_call: TRBJ1-2
v_call: TRBV6-5
clone_size: .
cdr3_aa: CASIPDRVYYGYTF
cdr3_nt: TGTGCCAGCATCCCCGACAGGGTTTACTATGGCTACACCTTC

d_call: TRBD1
j_call: TRBJ2-7
v_call: TRBV6-5
clone_size: once
cdr3_aa: CASSYSTQGVYEQYF
cdr3_nt: TGTGCCAGCAGTTACTCGACCCAGGGGGTCTACGAGCAGTACTTC

d_call: TRBD1
j_call: TRBJ1-5
v_call: TRBV25-1
clone_size: .
cdr3_aa: CASSEAGTGSWPQHF
cdr3_nt: TGTGCCAGCAGTGAAGCCGGGACAGGGAGTTGGCCCCAGCATTTT

d_call: TRBD1
j_call: TRBJ2-7
v_call: TRBV6-1
clone_size: .
cdr3_aa: CASSEAPDRVDSYEQYF
cdr3_nt: TGTGCCAGCAGTGAAGCGCCCGACAGGGTTGACTCCTACGAGCAGTACTTC

d_call: .
j_call: TRBJ1-4
v_call: TRBV27
clone_size: once
cdr3_aa: CASSLSGGRLLGNEKLFF
cdr3_nt: TGTGCCAGCAGTTTATCGGGGGGGAGGCTGTTGGGGAATGAAAAACTGTTTTTT

d_call: .
j_call: TRBJ1-4
v_call: TRBV21-1
clone_size: once
cdr3_aa: CASSSTTGFNEKLFF
cdr3_nt: TGTGCCAGCAGCTCTACGACAGGGTTCAATGAAAAACTGTTTTTT

d_call: .
j_call: TRBJ2-7
v_call: TRBV2
clone_size: .
cdr3_aa: CARQVGSEPLLTYEQYF
cdr3_nt: TGTGCCAGACAGGTCGGGAGCGAGCCCCTTTTAACCTACGAGCAGTACTTC

d_call: TRBD2
j_call: TRBJ2-1
v_call: TRBV7-9
clone_size: .
cdr3_aa: CASSLALAGGYNEQFF
cdr3_nt: TGTGCCAGCAGCTTAGCGCTAGCGGGAGGTTACAATGAGCAGTTCTTC

d_call: .
j_call: TRBJ1-2
v_call: TRBV7-2
clone_size: .
cdr3_aa: CASSRGNYGYTF
cdr3_nt: TGTGCCAGCAGCCGGGGTAACTATGGCTACACCTTC

d_call: .
j_call: TRBJ1-5
v_call: TRBV5-6
clone_size: .
cdr3_aa: CASSLRGYQPQHF
cdr3_nt: TGTGCCAGCAGTTTGAGGGGCTATCAGCCCCAGCATTTT

d_call: .
j_call: TRBJ2-7
v_call: TRBV7-9
clone_size: once
cdr3_aa: CASSLVDSRLGYEQYF
cdr3_nt: TGTGCCAGCAGCTTAGTAGATAGCCGCCTGGGCTACGAGCAGTACTTC

d_call: .
j_call: TRBJ1-1
v_call: TRBV6-6
clone_size: .
cdr3_aa: CASSGQGLAEAFF
cdr3_nt: TGTGCCAGCAGTGGTCAGGGGTTGGCTGAAGCTTTCTTT

d_call: TRBD1
j_call: TRBJ2-7
v_call: TRBV2
clone_size: .
cdr3_aa: CASSKDRGLEQYF
cdr3_nt: TGTGCCAGCAGTAAGGACAGGGGGCTCGAGCAGTACTTC

d_call: .
j_call: TRBJ1-1
v_call: TRBV27
clone_size: .
cdr3_aa: CASSLSAGGTEAFF
cdr3_nt: TGTGCCAGCAGTTTATCGGCAGGAGGCACTGAAGCTTTCTTT

d_call: .
j_call: TRBJ2-3
v_call: TRBV7-2
clone_size: .
cdr3_aa: CASSPTRAGLTDTQYF
cdr3_nt: TGTGCCAGCAGCCCAACTCGTGCGGGGCTCACAGATACGCAGTATTTT

d_call: TRBD1
j_call: TRBJ1-6
v_call: TRBV7-2
clone_size: .
cdr3_aa: CASSPQGTSPNSPLHF
cdr3_nt: TGTGCCAGCAGCCCACAGGGGACTAGTCCGAATTCACCCCTCCACTTT

d_call: TRBD1
j_call: TRBJ2-1
v_call: TRBV5-1
clone_size: .
cdr3_aa: CASSQGTGGSYNEQFF
cdr3_nt: TGCGCCAGCAGCCAGGGGACAGGGGGCTCCTACAATGAGCAGTTCTTC

d_call: .
j_call: TRBJ1-5
v_call: TRBV19
clone_size: .
cdr3_aa: CASSPEGRWSNQPQHF
cdr3_nt: TGTGCCAGTAGCCCAGAAGGGAGATGGAGCAATCAGCCCCAGCATTTT

d_call: TRBD1
j_call: TRBJ1-4
v_call: TRBV28
clone_size: .
cdr3_aa: CASSLGTGTNEKLFF
cdr3_nt: TGTGCCAGCAGTTTAGGGACAGGGACTAATGAAAAACTGTTTTTT

d_call: TRBD2
j_call: TRBJ2-3
v_call: TRBV6-1
clone_size: .
cdr3_aa: CASSEAKRGGIDTQYF
cdr3_nt: TGTGCCAGCAGTGAAGCGAAGCGGGGGGGCATAGATACGCAGTATTTT

d_call: TRBD1
j_call: TRBJ1-1
v_call: TRBV4-1
clone_size: .
cdr3_aa: CASSQDFATGVRKTEAFF
cdr3_nt: TGCGCCAGCAGCCAAGATTTTGCGACAGGGGTAAGGAAAACTGAAGCTTTCTTT

d_call: TRBD1
j_call: TRBJ2-5
v_call: TRBV27
clone_size: .
cdr3_aa: CASRETGFGEQETQYF
cdr3_nt: TGTGCCAGCAGGGAGACAGGGTTCGGGGAGCAAGAGACCCAGTACTTC

d_call: TRBD1
j_call: TRBJ1-1
v_call: TRBV2
clone_size: .
cdr3_aa: CASSEALVGTGGSSTEAFF
cdr3_nt: TGTGCCAGCAGTGAAGCGCTCGTTGGGACAGGGGGCTCGAGCACTGAAGCTTTCTTT

d_call: .
j_call: TRBJ1-1
v_call: TRBV4-2
clone_size: .
cdr3_aa: CASSQDAAEGFLTEAFF
cdr3_nt: TGTGCCAGCAGCCAAGACGCGGCAGAAGGTTTTTTAACTGAAGCTTTCTTT

d_call: TRBD1
j_call: TRBJ1-2
v_call: TRBV6-4
clone_size: .
cdr3_aa: CASRRDRNYGYTF
cdr3_nt: TGTGCCAGCAGGAGGGACAGGAACTATGGCTACACCTTC

d_call: TRBD1
j_call: TRBJ1-2
v_call: TRBV6-1
clone_size: .
cdr3_aa: CATIVEGASNYGYTF
cdr3_nt: TGTGCCACCATTGTTGAGGGGGCCTCTAACTATGGCTACACCTTC

d_call: TRBD1
j_call: TRBJ1-2
v_call: TRBV6-5
clone_size: .
cdr3_aa: CASSRPLGQGDGYTF
cdr3_nt: TGTGCCAGCAGTCGACCCTTGGGACAGGGCGATGGCTACACCTTC

d_call: TRBD2
j_call: TRBJ2-7
v_call: TRBV9
clone_size: .
cdr3_aa: CASSVATTSGSYEQYF
cdr3_nt: TGTGCCAGCAGCGTAGCTACAACTAGCGGCTCCTACGAGCAGTACTTC

d_call: TRBD1
j_call: TRBJ2-7
v_call: TRBV5-8
clone_size: once
cdr3_aa: CASSLRVGTGSYEQYF
cdr3_nt: TGTGCCAGCAGCTTGCGTGTAGGGACAGGGTCCTACGAGCAGTACTTC

d_call: .
j_call: TRBJ1-5
v_call: TRBV7-8
clone_size: .
cdr3_aa: CASSLATRVSQPQHF
cdr3_nt: TGTGCCAGCAGCTTAGCGACTAGGGTGAGCCAGCCCCAGCATTTT

d_call: TRBD1
j_call: TRBJ2-7
v_call: TRBV19
clone_size: .
cdr3_aa: CASGRTGEGSYEQYF
cdr3_nt: TGTGCCAGTGGACGGACAGGGGAGGGCTCCTACGAGCAGTACTTC

d_call: .
j_call: TRBJ2-1
v_call: TRBV6-1
clone_size: .
cdr3_aa: CASKALLDSYNEQFF
cdr3_nt: TGTGCCAGCAAAGCGCTACTTGACTCCTACAATGAGCAGTTCTTC

d_call: TRBD1
j_call: TRBJ2-7
v_call: TRBV15
clone_size: .
cdr3_aa: CATSRERTGGSYEQYF
cdr3_nt: TGTGCCACCAGCAGAGAAAGAACAGGGGGCTCCTACGAGCAGTACTTC

d_call: .
j_call: TRBJ1-1
v_call: TRBV29-1
clone_size: once
cdr3_aa: CSVESRALGTEAFF
cdr3_nt: TGCAGCGTTGAGAGCAGGGCTCTAGGCACGGAAGCTTTCTTT

d_call: TRBD1
j_call: TRBJ1-1
v_call: TRBV6-5
clone_size: .
cdr3_aa: CASSWRTGDTEAFF
cdr3_nt: TGTGCCAGCAGTTGGCGGACAGGGGACACTGAAGCTTTCTTT

d_call: TRBD1
j_call: TRBJ1-2
v_call: TRBV27
clone_size: .
cdr3_aa: CATHPGTGIKNYGYTF
cdr3_nt: TGTGCCACCCATCCCGGGACAGGGATAAAAAACTATGGCTACACCTTC

d_call: .
j_call: TRBJ2-5
v_call: TRBV19
clone_size: .
cdr3_aa: CASKEGPGLQGETQYF
cdr3_nt: TGTGCCAGTAAGGAGGGACCGGGACTTCAAGGAGAGACCCAGTACTTC

d_call: TRBD1
j_call: TRBJ1-1
v_call: TRBV7-2
clone_size: .
cdr3_aa: CASSLEGAGNTEAFF
cdr3_nt: TGTGCCAGCAGCTTAGAGGGGGCAGGGAACACTGAAGCTTTCTTT

d_call: TRBD1
j_call: TRBJ2-5
v_call: TRBV18
clone_size: .
cdr3_aa: CASSLGQGGAQETQYF
cdr3_nt: TGTGCCAGCTCACTGGGACAGGGGGGTGCTCAAGAGACCCAGTACTTC

d_call: .
j_call: TRBJ1-2
v_call: TRBV2
clone_size: .
cdr3_aa: CASTESDGTGHGYTF
cdr3_nt: TGTGCCAGTACAGAGTCTGATGGAACAGGCCATGGCTACACCTTC